Given below is one T cell receptor (beta chain) in context. The CDR3 extends over 18 amino acids. CDR1 and CDR2 from the germline V gene are LNHDA and SQIVND (reference sequence). J was trimmed by 4 bases and V by 3 bases; bases with no gene match: 12. The sample belongs to a study of blood T cell repertoires in COVID-19. Profiled with immunoSEQ multiplex PCR; TCRdb holds only in-frame clones, not every one. The sample holds some 150,000 clones, more than 75% seen once. Material for sequencing was peripheral blood. The chain uses TRBV19 and TRBJ2-1; 10 bases are a match to TRBD2. This sequence originates from a woman aged 50 to 65 with active or convalescent COVID-19. The DNA for the CDR3 is TGTGCCAGTAGTATGCGAGCGGGAGCGGGAGGGAAATACAATGAGCAGTTCTTC. It codes for CASSMRAGAGGKYNEQFF.